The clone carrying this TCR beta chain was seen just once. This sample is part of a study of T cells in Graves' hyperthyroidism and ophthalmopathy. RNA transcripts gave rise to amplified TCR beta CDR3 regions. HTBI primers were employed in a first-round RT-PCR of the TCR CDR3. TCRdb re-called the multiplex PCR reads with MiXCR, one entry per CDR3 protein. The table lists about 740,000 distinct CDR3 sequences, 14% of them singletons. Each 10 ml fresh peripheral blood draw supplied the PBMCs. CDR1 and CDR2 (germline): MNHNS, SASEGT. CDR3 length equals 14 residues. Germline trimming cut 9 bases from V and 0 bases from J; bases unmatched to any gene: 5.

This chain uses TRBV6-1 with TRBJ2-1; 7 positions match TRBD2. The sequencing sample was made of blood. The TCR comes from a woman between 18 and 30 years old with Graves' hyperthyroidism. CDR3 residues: CASAGGSSYNEQFF. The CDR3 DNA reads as TGTGCCAGTGCGGGCGGGAGCTCCTACAATGAGCAGTTCTTC.